This T cell receptor beta chain derives from a study of T cells after yellow fever vaccination. Across the study: Fractions containing few cells were prepared with SMART-Seq v4 Ultra Low Input. Study-level points and caveats: Post-booster reappearance was seen for most primary-vaccination clones (roughly 97% CD4, around 88% CD8).

A universal primer site and UMIs were added as TCR cDNA was made by 5'RACE template switching. TCRdb passed the 5' RACE reads through MiXCR, listing each CDR3 protein once. The table includes a few hundred thousand distinct CDR3 sequences, about a sixth detected once. On this clonotype: Its cognate antigen is unknown.

V dropped 5 bases and J dropped 7 bases, with 12 bases sitting between them. Germline CDR1 and CDR2: SGHAT and FQNNGV. This CDR3 is built from 14 residues. Sequenced material: PBMCs, taken 5 days after the first yellow fever vaccination. This receptor was obtained from a man younger than 30 who received the YFV17D yellow fever vaccine. The chain carries TRBV11-2 and TRBJ1-6; perhaps TRBD1 as D (5 bases). CDR3 DNA sequence: TGTGCCAGCAGCCAACGGGGCGGGAATTCACCCCTCCACTTT. Amino acid sequence: CASSQRGGNSPLHF.